This TCR beta chain was sequenced in a study of OX40 agonist ivuxolimab in advanced cancers. Study-wide points: CD4+ T cells averaged fewer expanded clones than CD8+ T cells.

Samples were taken at baseline and on day 1 of cycles 4 and 7. V lost 0 bases and J 1 base, leaving 15 bases between the germline ends. The CDR3 runs 17 residues. Germline values: CDR1 PRHDT, CDR2 FYEKMQ (reference sequence). Assay used: immunoSEQ multiplex PCR; TCRdb lists only in-frame clones, some missing. The table includes roughly 15,000 clones, about 90% detected once. About this clone itself: The target antigen is unknown.

The genes are TRBV13 and TRBJ1-1; D may be TRBD1 (6 bases). The source is an adult with an advanced solid tumor such as melanoma, head and neck, liver or kidney cancer. This sample comprised CD4+ or CD8+ T cells sorted from blood, obtained in a trial of the OX40 agonist ivuxolimab. CDR3 nucleotides: TGTGCCAGCAGCTTAGGCCTCGAGGGGGGGTCGAACACTGAAGCTTTCTTT. It is translated as CASSLGLEGGSNTEAFF.